This T cell receptor (beta chain) was recorded in a study of identical twins. V was cut by 2 bases and J by 2 bases, with 7 bases left in between. Germline V lookup: CDR1 MNHEY, CDR2 SMNVEV (reference sequence). The CDR3 consists of 13 residues. This clonotype came up many times. TCRdb reprocessed the 5' RACE reads via MiXCR and lists one record per CDR3 protein. There are 1.5 million to 2 million distinct CDR3 sequences in the sample; 25% to 35% occur only once, and more than 0.25% lies in the top ten. Material for sequencing was cord blood. The chain recombines TRBV27 with TRBJ2-7; D uncertain. This receptor was taken from a newborn girl in good health. The CDR3 is CASSLNGPYEQYF. The CDR3 region has the DNA TGTGCCAGCAGTTTAAACGGCCCCTACGAGCAGTACTTC.